The 13 T cell receptor beta chains in this list originate from one sample, sequenced in a study of shared clonotypes between healthy human individuals. The assay was immunoSEQ multiplex PCR, and TCRdb's table has in-frame clones only and misses some. The data hold millions of clones, with roughly 96% observed a single time. Sequencing used naive CD4+ T cells sorted from blood. The subset denotes: CD45RA+ positively selected. Receptors originate from a man in his late teens or twenties in good health.

The genes are TRBV30 and TRBJ1-6; D is perhaps TRBD1 (5 bases). CDR3 size: 13 residues. Trimming cost V 5 bases and J 9 bases, with 14 bases left between them. The V gene's germline CDR1 is GTSNPN and CDR2 SVGIG (reference sequence). CDR3 coding DNA: TGTGCCTGGGGCACAGACAGACCTTCACCCCTCCACTTT. Translation gives CAWGTDRPSPLHF.

The chain recombines TRBV11-2 with TRBJ1-4, with TRBD1 identical over 7 bases. J was trimmed by 8 bases and V by 1 base; bases with no gene match: 19. The germline gives CDR1 SGHAT, CDR2 FQNNGV. The CDR3 length is 19 residues. CDR3 sequence reads: CASSLASWDNRIQGEKLFF. DNA for the CDR3: TGTGCCAGCAGCTTAGCGTCTTGGGACAACAGAATACAGGGGGAAAAACTGTTTTTT.

This chain connects TRBV27 to TRBJ1-6; D is unresolved. Per germline, CDR1 MNHEY and CDR2 SMNVEV (reference sequence). This CDR3 is 13 amino acids long. Trimming stripped 6 bases from V and 7 bases from J, with 10 bases between. CDR3 nucleotides: TGTGCCAGCAGCAGCCCTGGGAATTCACCCCTCCACTTT. Translation gives CASSSPGNSPLHF.

This chain links TRBV6-1 with TRBJ1-4; 7 positions match TRBD1. Trimming took 3 bases from V and 5 from J; bases not matched to a gene: 3. Germline CDR1 MNHNS, CDR2 SASEGT. The CDR3 has 14 amino acids. CDR3 sequence (DNA): TGTGCCAGCAGTGAGACAGGGAGAAATGAAAAACTGTTTTTT. Translated, it gives CASSETGRNEKLFF.

On this clone: The same CDR3 can be traced to other DNA sequences in this sample. The J gene is TRBJ2-5, the V gene TRBV18, with 9 bases lining up with TRBD2. Trimming removed 2 bases from V and 5 bases from J; junction bases left unmatched: 3. This CDR3 spans 14 amino acids. Germline V CDR1 and CDR2: KGHSH, LQKENI. The chain's CDR3 is CASSPGTSRETQYF. In DNA form, the CDR3 reads TGTGCCAGCTCACCAGGGACTAGCCGTGAGACCCAGTACTTC.

The chain is built from TRBV5-4 and TRBJ2-3; D call uncertain. The germline CDR1 and CDR2 sequences are SGHNT and YYREEE (reference sequence). This CDR3 spans 16 amino acids. Trimming took off 4 bases at V and 0 bases at J, with 15 bases between the two ends. CDR3 loop: CASSLRLASSTDTQYF. The CDR3, as DNA: TGTGCCAGCAGCCTGAGGTTGGCATCTAGCACAGATACGCAGTATTTT.

This sequence joins TRBV6-5 and TRBJ2-7; D uncertain. Germline assignment: CDR1 MNHEY and CDR2 SVGAGI. The CDR3 sequence is 14 residues long. V lost 2 bases and J lost 0, with 8 bases in between. The chain's CDR3 is CASSYDGSSYEQYF. CDR3 DNA sequence: TGTGCCAGCAGTTACGATGGTAGCTCCTACGAGCAGTACTTC.

The rearrangement uses TRBV5-1 and TRBJ1-2, with 7 bases aligning to TRBD1. Germline loops: CDR1 SGHRS, CDR2 YFSETQ. Trimming took 1 base from V and 7 from J; bases not matched to a gene: 7. CDR3 length equals 14 residues. CDR3 residues: CASSLTPSGGGYTF. The CDR3 bases are TGCGCCAGCAGCTTGACTCCTTCAGGGGGTGGCTACACCTTC.

V and J are TRBV28 and TRBJ1-1, with D maybe TRBD1 (5 bases). The V and J ends lost 5 bases and 10 bases respectively, with 20 bases between them. The CDR3 covers 14 residues. Germline CDR1 MDHEN, CDR2 SYDVKM. In nucleotides, the CDR3 is TGTGCCAGCAGTCCCCTCGCACAGGCGGTAGGAGCTTTCTTT. Its translation: CASSPLAQAVGAFF.

CDR3 in DNA: TGTGCCAGCAGTCCTACAGGGGACTATGGCTACACCTTC. Protein sequence: CASSPTGDYGYTF. V gene TRBV6-5 combines with J gene TRBJ1-2; TRBD1 aligns across 7 bases. The trim removed 5 bases at V and 3 bases at J, leaving 3 bases unmatched. This CDR3 has 13 amino acids. Per the germline V gene, CDR1 is MNHEY and CDR2 is SVGAGI.

This sequence joins TRBV5-1 and TRBJ2-1; D is unclear. From germline, CDR1 is SGHRS and CDR2 YFSETQ. Trimming cost V 4 bases and J 1 base, with 6 bases left between them. The CDR3 has 13 amino acids. The CDR3 spells CASSAPSYNEQFF. The DNA of the CDR3 is TGCGCCAGCAGCGCCCCATCCTACAATGAGCAGTTCTTC.

This chain uses TRBV4-3 with TRBJ2-4, with D possibly called TRBD1 or TRBD2 (5 bases each). CDR1 and CDR2 from the germline V gene are LGHNA and YSLEER. Trimming removed 0 bases from V and 0 bases from J, with 12 bases in between. This CDR3 has 17 amino acids. CDR3 loop: CASSQEGPTLAKNIQYF. The DNA of the CDR3 is TGCGCCAGCAGCCAAGAGGGACCGACGCTAGCCAAAAACATTCAGTACTTC.

In regard to this clone: Other DNA sequences in the sample encode the same CDR3. The chain uses TRBV19 and TRBJ1-5; the match to TRBD1 covers 9 bases. The V segment lost 3 bases and the J segment 4 bases; nucleotides outside the gene matches: 4. Germline V gene lookup returns CDR1 LNHDA and CDR2 SQIVND (reference sequence). The CDR3 is made up of 15 amino acids. The CDR3: CASSMGQGGNQPQHF. DNA for the CDR3: TGTGCCAGTAGTATGGGACAGGGCGGGAATCAGCCCCAGCATTTT.